The 18 T cell receptor beta chains listed next were all sequenced from one sample in a study of tumor-infiltrating lymphocytes in primary liver carcinoma. Extraction of RNA together with DNA used roughly 18-32 mg of unsorted bulk tissue. From about 530 ng total RNA, TCR beta cDNA was generated with a primer in the constant region. Libraries for TCR beta were built through three nested multiplex PCR rounds, which together made up a slightly modified ARM-PCR procedure. In the first two PCR rounds, TRBV1-TRBV30 forward primers were paired with a C-beta reverse primer, and each round lasted roughly 9 cycles. One entry per CDR3 protein, called by TCRdb with MiXCR from the multiplex PCR reads. The repertoire consists of 40,000 or so distinct CDR3 sequences, with 75% occurring once and the leading ten covering 37%. Sequenced sample: tumor-adjacent normal liver tissue. Receptors originate from a man in his forties with primary liver carcinoma and hepatitis B virus infection.

By share, this clonotype ranks as medium-sized. The V call is TRBV29-1, the J call TRBJ2-3; 7 bases match TRBD2. The CDR3 has 15 amino acids. Trimming removed 8 bases from V and 1 base from J; junction bases left unmatched: 12. CDR1 and CDR2 from the germline V gene are SQVTM and ANQGSEA. The CDR3 DNA is TGCAGCACCCGGCCGCGGGAGAGGGGCACAGATACGCAGTATTTT. Translating it yields CSTRPRERGTDTQYF.

This clonotype has at least ten counts. CDR3 sequence: CASSLVQGRETQYF. In DNA, the CDR3 is TGCGCCAGCAGCCTCGTGCAGGGACGCGAGACCCAGTACTTC. The V call is TRBV5-1, the J call TRBJ2-5; D is perhaps TRBD1 or TRBD2 (5 bases each). The CDR3 length is 14 residues. V lost 4 bases, J lost 5 bases, and 15 bases lay in between. Germline assignment: CDR1 SGHRS and CDR2 YFSETQ.

Concerning this clonotype itself: Germline and junction disagree at one end, which may indicate a read error. The V gene is TRBV11-2, the J gene TRBJ2-5; a weak D match, TRBD2 (6 bases). This CDR3 spans 15 amino acids. In germline, CDR1 is SGHAT, CDR2 FQNNGV. This chain's CDR3 is CASSLISGRRETQYF. The CDR3 nucleotides read TGTGCCAGTAGCTTAATCAGCGGGCGCCGAGAGACCCAGTACTTC.

This clonotype was counted a single time. The genes are TRBV11-2 and TRBJ1-2; D possibly corresponds to TRBD1 (6 bases). CDR3 length: 15 residues. Per the germline V gene, CDR1 is SGHAT and CDR2 is FQNNGV. V gave up 7 bases and J gave up 11 bases, with 26 bases separating them. The CDR3 here is CASNPIQGSGYGYTF. The CDR3, as DNA: TGTGCCAGCAACCCAATACAGGGATCGGGCTACGGTTACACCTTC.

This clonotype showed up just a few times. One end of the junction is discordant with germline, which a read error may explain. The chain combines TRBV7-8 with TRBJ2-1; D unresolved. Germline CDR1 and CDR2: SGHVS and FQNEAQ. The CDR3 runs 15 residues. CDR3 bases: TGTGCCAGCAGCTTAGGGGGTGTAACCTACGATGAGCAGTTCTTC. Translated: CASSLGGVTYDEQFF.

This clonotype is medium-sized. The rearrangement links TRBV4-3 to TRBJ1-1; D unresolved. Trimming removed 0 bases at V and 0 bases at J, with 11 bases between. The CDR3 sequence is 16 residues long. Germline V gene lookup returns CDR1 LGHNA and CDR2 YSLEER. The CDR3 here is CASSQEADIMNTEAFF. CDR3 in DNA: TGCGCCAGCAGCCAAGAGGCGGATATCATGAACACTGAAGCTTTCTTT.

This clonotype was counted between two and nine times. This rearrangement joins TRBV6-6 to TRBJ2-1; no clear D. Germline CDR1 reads MNHNY; CDR2 reads SVGAGI (reference sequence). Between the trimmed V and J ends, which lost 0 bases and 1 base, there was a span of 7 bases. The CDR3 has 15 amino acids. The CDR3 here is CASSYSTDSYNEQFF. CDR3 DNA sequence: TGTGCCAGCAGTTACTCAACTGATTCCTACAATGAGCAGTTCTTC.

Comments on this clonotype: Since the CDR3 does not end with the conserved phenylalanine or tryptophan, this likely comes from a read error. No DNA is shown, since the ends of the CDR3 on it are uncertain; the CDR3 is the one TCRdb lists. V usage is TRBV6-2 or TRBV6-3 and J usage is TRBJ2-7. The CDR3 has 13 amino acids, counting both end residues. Germline loops: CDR1 MNHEY, CDR2 SVGEGT. The CDR3 sequence: CASSCEVPYERYL.

By share of the sample, this clonotype is medium-sized. This chain uses TRBV12-3 or TRBV12-4 with TRBJ2-1; TRBD1 matches at 7 bases. V lost 0 bases to trimming and J lost 9 bases; unmatched junction nucleotides: 5. CDR3 length equals 14 residues. Here the CDR3 DNA reads TGTGCCAGCAGTTTAGCCCGACAGGGCGGTGAGCAGTTCTTC. It yields the protein CASSLARQGGEQFF.

With respect to this clonotype: A much larger clone differs by one base, so this may be a read error. The chain employs TRBV11-2 and TRBJ1-1; 8 nucleotides line up with TRBD1. CDR1 is SGHAT, CDR2 FQNNGV, per germline. J was trimmed by 4 bases and V by 4 bases; bases with no gene match: 14. The CDR3 consists of 17 residues. CDR3 sequence (DNA): TGTGCCAGCAGCTGGAGAGTCAGGGGGCTTTATGGCACTGAAGCTTTCTTT. Its protein product is CASSWRVRGLYGTEAFF. The entire variable domain, with the rest obtained from reference TRBV11-2 and TRBJ1-1, is as follows: EAGVAQSPRYKIIEKRQSVAFWCNPISGHATLYWYQQILGQGPKLLIQFQNNGVVDDSQLPKDRFSAERLKGVDSTLKIQPAKLEDSAVYLCASSWRVRGLYGTEAFFGQGTRLTVV.

As concerns this clonotype: No conserved phenylalanine or tryptophan ends this CDR3, so it is likely a read error. The V gene is TRBV30, the J gene TRBJ2-7, with a weak D call TRBD1 (6 bases). The CDR3 loop spans 13 amino acids. The germline V gene encodes CDR1 GTSNPN and CDR2 SVGIG (reference sequence). As DNA, the CDR3 is TGTACCTGGAGTGTGAAGGGGGCCTACGAGCAGTACTTA. Its translation: CTWSVKGAYEQYL.

The genes are TRBV28 and TRBJ2-7; the D gene is possibly TRBD1 (6 bases). Trimming cost V 10 bases and J 2 bases, with 27 bases left between them. Per the germline V gene, CDR1 is MDHEN and CDR2 is SYDVKM. The CDR3 has 17 residues. CDR3 sequence reads: CAIRYYYRARGTYEQYF. CDR3 bases: TGTGCCATCAGATACTATTACCGGGCCAGGGGCACCTACGAGCAGTACTTC.

Turning to this clonotype: At one boundary the junction diverges from the germline segment, which might be a read error. The gene calls are TRBV6-5 and TRBJ2-3; 10 nucleotides match TRBD2. This CDR3 comprises 14 residues. The germline V gene encodes CDR1 MNHEY and CDR2 SVGAGI. CDR3 in amino acids: CANSYQAGGDTQYF. CDR3 DNA: TGTGCCAACAGTTACCAAGCGGGAGGGGATACGCAGTATTTT.

A remark on this clonotype: One junction end does not reproduce the germline sequence, and a read error may be involved. The chain links TRBV5-1 to TRBJ2-3; tentative D call: TRBD1 (5 bases). In germline, CDR1 is SGHRS, CDR2 YFSETQ. The CDR3 is 14 amino acids. CDR3 in DNA: TGCGCTAGCAGCCTTAATGACAGTCCGGATACGCAGTATTTT. Protein product: CASSLNDSPDTQYF.

This clonotype was seen at least ten times. This sequence joins TRBV7-9 and TRBJ2-7, with a possible D match to TRBD1 (5 bases). The CDR3 is 14 amino acids. Germline CDR1 is SEHNR and CDR2 is FQNEAQ (reference sequence). V was clipped by 2 bases and J by 4 bases, with 12 bases between them. The CDR3 protein is CASSLPGFVYEQYF. The CDR3 nucleotides are TGTGCCAGCAGCTTACCAGGGTTCGTGTACGAGCAGTACTTC.

Points on this clonotype: Since no conserved phenylalanine or tryptophan closes the CDR3, a read error is the likely cause. The chain carries TRBV4-3 and TRBJ2-1, with 8 bases aligning to TRBD1. CDR1 LGHNA and CDR2 YSLEER come from the germline V gene. The CDR3 length is 15 residues. CDR3 sequence: CASSQFQGASDEQFL. DNA for the CDR3: TGCGCAAGCAGCCAATTTCAGGGGGCTAGCGATGAGCAGTTCTTA.

As regards this clonotype: The junction and the germline gene differ at one end; a read error may be behind it. This chain joins TRBV11-1 and TRBJ2-1; no firm D call. CDR3 length: 16 amino acids. CDR1 is SGHAT, CDR2 FQDESV, per germline (reference sequence). The chain's CDR3 is CASGPRVADSYNEQFF. The CDR3 DNA reads TGTGCCAGCGGCCCCCGGGTGGCTGACTCCTATAATGAGCAGTTCTTC.

Comment on this clonotype: At one end, the junction sequence differs from germline, possibly due to a read error. The chain links TRBV29-1 to TRBJ2-1, with 10 nucleotides matching TRBD2. Germline V gene sequence: CDR1 SQVTM, CDR2 ANQGSEA. This CDR3 contains 13 residues. The CDR3 nucleotides are TGCAGCCTTGAGGCTAGCGGGAGAAGTGAGCAGTTTTTC. This gives the protein CSLEASGRSEQFF.